The rows below give T cell receptor beta chains drawn from one sample of a study of tumor-infiltrating lymphocytes in localized non-small cell lung cancer. Some clones are missing from TCRdb's copy, which holds only in-frame ones; the method was immunoSEQ multiplex PCR. This table has 13,000 to 15,000 clones, approximately 73% appearing once. The sequenced sample was uninvolved lung tissue not adjacent to the tumor. These receptors came from a human donor with non-small cell lung cancer. The CDR3 runs from the conserved cysteine through the conserved F or W. The order of the fields is V gene, J gene, D gene, clone size, CDR3 DNA, CDR3 protein. D genes are given only for firm matches. Clone size appears in some rows only: once, few, many, or a class for an expanded clone.

V: TRBV14; J: TRBJ2-3; D: -; size: -; DNA: TGTGCCAGCAGCCTTACACTTAGCAGCACAGATACGCAGTATTTT; CDR3: CASSLTLSSTDTQYF
V: TRBV7-2; J: TRBJ1-4; D: -; size: -; DNA: TGTGCCAGCAGCTTAGGCACGCAAGGGGAAAAACTGTTTTTT; CDR3: CASSLGTQGEKLFF
V: TRBV9; J: TRBJ2-1; D: TRBD2; size: -; DNA: TGTGCCAGCAGCGTAGAGGGACTAGTAACTGAGCAGTTCTTC; CDR3: CASSVEGLVTEQFF
V: TRBV4-3; J: TRBJ2-1; D: -; size: once; DNA: TGCGCCAGCAGCCAAATAGAAGGTGCCTACAATGAGCAGTTCTTC; CDR3: CASSQIEGAYNEQFF
V: TRBV7-2; J: TRBJ2-7; D: -; size: few; DNA: TGTGCCAGCAGCTTAGCGTACAGCTACGAGCAGTACTTC; CDR3: CASSLAYSYEQYF
V: TRBV29-1; J: TRBJ2-3; D: -; size: -; DNA: TGCAGCGTGGACGTTATAGGGGGGCCGCAGTATTTT; CDR3: CSVDVIGGPQYF
V: TRBV19; J: TRBJ1-1; D: -; size: -; DNA: TGTGCCAGTAGTATGTGGAACACTGAAGCTTTCTTT; CDR3: CASSMWNTEAFF
V: TRBV5-6; J: TRBJ1-4; D: -; size: medium-sized; DNA: TGTGCCAGCAATAGACTGAGCTTTGGTAATGAAAAACTGTTTTTT; CDR3: CASNRLSFGNEKLFF
V: TRBV5-1; J: TRBJ2-3; D: -; size: -; DNA: TGCGCCAGCAGCTTGGCCCACGGCCAAGGCACAGATACGCAGTATTTT; CDR3: CASSLAHGQGTDTQYF
V: TRBV6-5; J: TRBJ1-2; D: -; size: -; DNA: TGTGCCAGCAGTTACAGGGGGGAGCCCTCCTATGGCTACACCTTC; CDR3: CASSYRGEPSYGYTF
V: TRBV30; J: TRBJ2-1; D: -; size: -; DNA: TGTGCCTGGAAGGAGGGTGTCTACAATGAGCAGTTCTTC; CDR3: CAWKEGVYNEQFF
V: TRBV28; J: TRBJ1-2; D: -; size: -; DNA: TGTGCCATCCAATACCCCTCCGGGGAGGGCTACACCTTC; CDR3: CAIQYPSGEGYTF
V: TRBV7-9; J: TRBJ2-5; D: -; size: -; DNA: TGTGCCAGCAGCCAAAGACGTAGAGGCCGGACGCCGGCCGGAGAGACCCAGTACTTC; CDR3: CASSQRRRGRTPAGETQYF
V: TRBV30; J: TRBJ1-5; D: -; size: -; DNA: TGTGCCTGGAGAATACCGGGGGCGCTCGGTCAGCCCCAGCATTTT; CDR3: CAWRIPGALGQPQHF
V: TRBV7-6; J: TRBJ2-6; D: -; size: -; DNA: TGTGCCAGCAGCGGCAGGGGTGGTGGGGCCAACGTCCTGACTTTC; CDR3: CASSGRGGGANVLTF
V: TRBV29-1; J: TRBJ1-1; D: TRBD1; size: -; DNA: TGCAGCGCAGGACAGGAGGACACTGAAGCTTTCTTT; CDR3: CSAGQEDTEAFF
V: TRBV7-9; J: TRBJ2-5; D: TRBD1; size: few; DNA: TGTGCCAGCATCACGACAGGGGGAGAGACCCAGTACTTC; CDR3: CASITTGGETQYF
V: TRBV15; J: TRBJ2-3; D: -; size: -; DNA: TGTGCCACCAGCAGAAGATCCGGGACAAGAGACACAGATACGCAGTATTTT; CDR3: CATSRRSGTRDTDTQYF
V: TRBV5-4; J: TRBJ2-2; D: -; size: few; DNA: TGTGCCAGCAGCTTGGCCAGTGGACAGAGCACCGGGGAGCTGTTTTTT; CDR3: CASSLASGQSTGELFF
V: TRBV5-1; J: TRBJ1-1; D: TRBD1; size: -; DNA: TGCGCCAGCAGCTTTGGGACAGGGGATAACACTGAAGCTTTCTTT; CDR3: CASSFGTGDNTEAFF
V: TRBV5-4; J: TRBJ2-2; D: TRBD1; size: -; DNA: TGTGCCAGCAGCTTACGACAGGGGTCGCACACCGGGGAGCTGTTTTTT; CDR3: CASSLRQGSHTGELFF
V: TRBV19; J: TRBJ2-1; D: -; size: -; DNA: TGTGCCAGTACTCCTCCCGGGGCCTACAATGAGCAGTTCTTC; CDR3: CASTPPGAYNEQFF
V: TRBV6-5; J: TRBJ2-5; D: -; size: -; DNA: TGTGCCAGCAGTTCCTCTGACCAAGAGACCCAGTACTTC; CDR3: CASSSSDQETQYF
V: TRBV7-3; J: TRBJ2-3; D: TRBD1; size: few; DNA: TGTGCCAGCAGCTTAAGGGACAGTTCTACAGATACGCAGTATTTT; CDR3: CASSLRDSSTDTQYF
V: TRBV6-1; J: TRBJ2-7; D: TRBD1; size: -; DNA: TGTGCCAGCAGTCGTGCCGGGACAGGGGGCCACGAGCAGTACTTC; CDR3: CASSRAGTGGHEQYF
V: TRBV14; J: TRBJ2-7; D: TRBD2; size: -; DNA: TGTGCCAGCAGCCAACAACTAGCGACCTCCTACGAGCAGTACTTC; CDR3: CASSQQLATSYEQYF